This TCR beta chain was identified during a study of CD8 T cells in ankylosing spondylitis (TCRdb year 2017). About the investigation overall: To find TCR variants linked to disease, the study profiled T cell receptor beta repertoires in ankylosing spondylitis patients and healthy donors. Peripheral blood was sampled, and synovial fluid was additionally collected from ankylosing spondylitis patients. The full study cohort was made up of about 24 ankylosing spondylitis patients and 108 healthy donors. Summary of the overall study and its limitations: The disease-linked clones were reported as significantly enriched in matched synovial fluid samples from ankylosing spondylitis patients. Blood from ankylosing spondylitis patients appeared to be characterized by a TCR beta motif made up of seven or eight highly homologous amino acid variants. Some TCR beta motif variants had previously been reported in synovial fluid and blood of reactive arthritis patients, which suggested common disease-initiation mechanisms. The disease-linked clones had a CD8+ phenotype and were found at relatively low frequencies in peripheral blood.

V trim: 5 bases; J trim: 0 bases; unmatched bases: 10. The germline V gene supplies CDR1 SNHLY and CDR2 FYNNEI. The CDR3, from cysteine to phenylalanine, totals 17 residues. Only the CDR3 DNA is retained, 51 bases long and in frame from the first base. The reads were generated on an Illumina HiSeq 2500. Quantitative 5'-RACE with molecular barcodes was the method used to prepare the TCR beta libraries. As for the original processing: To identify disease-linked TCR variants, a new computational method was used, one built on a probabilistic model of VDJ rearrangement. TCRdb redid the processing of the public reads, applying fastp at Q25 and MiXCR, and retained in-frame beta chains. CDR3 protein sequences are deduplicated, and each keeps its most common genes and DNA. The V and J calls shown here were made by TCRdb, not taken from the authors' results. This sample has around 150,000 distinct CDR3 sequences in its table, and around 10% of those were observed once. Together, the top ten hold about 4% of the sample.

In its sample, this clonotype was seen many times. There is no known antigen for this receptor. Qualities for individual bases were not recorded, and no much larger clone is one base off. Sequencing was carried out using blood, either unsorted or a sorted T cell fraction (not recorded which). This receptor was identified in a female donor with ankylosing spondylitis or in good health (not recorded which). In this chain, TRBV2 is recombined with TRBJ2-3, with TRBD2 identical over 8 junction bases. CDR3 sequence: CASSPRVAGTSTDTQYF. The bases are TGTGCCAGCAGTCCAAGGGTAGCGGGGACAAGCACAGATACGCAGTATTTT.